These 18 T cell receptor beta chains were sequenced from one sample in a study of T-cell reconstitution after alpha-beta-depleted transplantation in children. Preparation of the TCRbeta library was carried out with unique molecular identifiers. One entry per CDR3 protein results from TCRdb running MiXCR on the PCR reads. The table has roughly 170,000 distinct CDR3 sequences, roughly 7.5% seen once. The sequences come from PBMCs from the stem cell graft donor, collected from the stem cell graft. These receptor sequences come from a human donor who donated a stem cell graft to a child with Wiskott-Aldrich syndrome.

The sample holds many counts of this clonotype. This chain links TRBV7-2 with TRBJ2-1, with D possibly being TRBD2 (5 bases). This CDR3 is built from 17 residues. The ends were cut back, 5 bases at V and 2 bases at J, with 19 bases in the middle. Germline V gives CDR1 SGHTA, CDR2 FQGNSA. The chain's CDR3 is CASSLTTGSGAYNEQFF. For the CDR3, the DNA is TGTGCCAGCAGCCTAACGACCGGGTCCGGGGCCTACAATGAGCAGTTCTTC.

This clonotype was picked up many times. The CDR3 region is CASSPDFRVLSTDTQYF. DNA of the CDR3: TGTGCCAGCAGCCCTGACTTCAGGGTACTTAGCACAGATACGCAGTATTTT. The rearrangement joins TRBV5-6 to TRBJ2-3; D might be TRBD1 (5 bases). There are 17 residues in the CDR3. Trimming removed 4 bases from V and 0 bases from J, with 18 bases in between. Germline CDR1 reads SGHDT; CDR2 reads YYEEEE. Variable domain in full (rest from reference TRBV5-6 and TRBJ2-3): DAGVTQSPTHLIKTRGQQVTLRCSPKSGHDTVSWYQQALGQGPQFIFQYYEEEERQRGNFPDRFSGHQFPNYSSELNVNALLLGDSALYLCASSPDFRVLSTDTQYFGPGTRLTVL.

This clonotype was observed many times. The chain has TRBV27 and TRBJ2-7; maybe TRBD1 (6 bases). V lost 6 bases and J lost 3, with 18 bases in between. Germline CDR1 is MNHEY and CDR2 is SMNVEV (reference sequence). This CDR3 is 15 amino acids long. This CDR3 is CASREQGHQGYEQYF. The CDR3 coding sequence is TGTGCCAGCAGAGAACAGGGCCATCAAGGCTACGAGCAGTACTTC.

This clonotype was seen many times. V and J are TRBV12-3 or TRBV12-4 and TRBJ2-5; D is ambiguous. The V end was cut by 3 bases, the J end by 0 bases, with 2 bases between. The CDR3 runs 12 residues. CDR3: CASSFNQETQYF. The CDR3 nucleotides are TGTGCCAGCAGTTTCAACCAAGAGACCCAGTACTTC.

This clonotype has ten or more counts. The chain joins TRBV12-3 or TRBV12-4 to TRBJ2-1, with 11 bases aligning to TRBD2. After removal of 4 bases from V and 6 bases from J, the junction contained 5 bases not matched to a gene. This CDR3 has 15 amino acids. The CDR3 protein is CASSWEGLAGNEQFF. CDR3 DNA sequence: TGTGCCAGCAGTTGGGAAGGACTAGCGGGCAATGAGCAGTTCTTC.

The V gene is TRBV6-1, the J gene TRBJ2-2; the D gene is possibly TRBD1 (6 bases). V lost 6 bases and J 5 bases, leaving 16 bases between the germline ends. The V gene's germline CDR1 is MNHNS and CDR2 SASEGT. The CDR3 loop spans 15 amino acids. CDR3 DNA sequence: TGTGCCAGCAGATCGACAGGAGGAGGTACCGGGGAGCTGTTTTTT. It codes for CASRSTGGGTGELFF.

Ten or more counts support this clonotype. The gene calls are TRBV5-1 and TRBJ2-7, with TRBD2 matching over 13 bases. V shed 4 bases, J shed 6 bases, and the junction held 10 bases outside the gene matches. The CDR3 covers 16 residues. The germline CDR1 and CDR2 sequences are SGHRS and YFSETQ. The DNA for the CDR3 is TGCGCCAGCAGCGAGGGACTACTAGCGGGAGGGTTCGAGCAGTACTTC. Its translation is CASSEGLLAGGFEQYF.

This chain links TRBV7-2 with TRBJ1-5, with D possibly matching TRBD1 (5 bases). Looked up from germline, CDR1 is SGHTA and CDR2 is FQGNSA. V lost 4 bases and J 2 bases, leaving 12 bases between the germline ends. This CDR3 has 15 amino acids. The CDR3 reads CASSSLGGGNQPQHF. CDR3 sequence (DNA): TGTGCCAGCAGCTCGCTTGGAGGGGGCAATCAGCCCCAGCATTTT. The full variable domain, in which reference TRBV7-2 and TRBJ1-5 provide the parts outside the CDR3, is GAGVSQSPSNKVTEKGKDVELRCDPISGHTALYWYRQSLGQGLEFLIYFQGNSAPDKSGLPSDRFSAERTGGSVSTLTIQRTQQEDSAVYLCASSSLGGGNQPQHFGDGTRLSIL.

This clonotype has only a few counts. The CDR3 spells CASTPGTVYNEQFF. In DNA, the CDR3 is TGTGCCAGCACCCCCGGGACGGTGTACAATGAGCAGTTCTTC. The chain is built from TRBV2 and TRBJ2-1; possibly TRBD1 or TRBD2 for D (5 bases each). Germline CDR1 reads SNHLY; CDR2 reads FYNNEI. Trimming left V 7 bases short and J 4 bases short, with 14 bases between. The CDR3 is 14 residues long.

This clonotype was observed a few times. Relative to the germline gene, one junction end is altered; a read error may explain this. The rearrangement uses TRBV20-1 and TRBJ2-1; 10 positions agree with TRBD2. Germline CDR1 is DFQATT and CDR2 is SNEGSKA (reference sequence). The CDR3 has 16 residues. The CDR3 protein is CCARGSPLAGYNEQFF. DNA of the CDR3: TGCTGTGCTAGAGGGTCCCCACTAGCGGGATACAATGAGCAGTTCTTC.

This clonotype was counted only a few times. V is TRBV9 and J is TRBJ2-3, with TRBD2 as a possible D gene (6 bases). The V gene lost 0 bases and the J gene lost 6 bases, with 11 bases spanning the gap. The germline CDR1 and CDR2 sequences are SGDLS and YYNGEE. CDR3 size: 14 residues. The CDR3 is CASSVGGVRDTQYF. The DNA for the CDR3 is TGTGCCAGCAGCGTAGGCGGGGTGCGGGATACGCAGTATTTT.

A few counts support this clonotype. This chain uses TRBV4-1 with TRBJ1-5; maybe TRBD1 (6 bases). Trimming took off 0 bases at V and 7 bases at J, with 19 bases between the two ends. CDR1 MGHRA and CDR2 YSYEKL come from the germline V gene. The CDR3 extends over 17 amino acids. CDR3 sequence: CASSQDRQVGGRQPQHF. DNA of the CDR3: TGCGCCAGCAGCCAAGATCGACAGGTGGGAGGTAGGCAGCCCCAGCATTTT.

This clonotype came up many times. This chain joins TRBV20-1 and TRBJ2-3, with D unclear. The CDR3 consists of 15 residues. Deletions cut 0 bases from V and 2 bases from J, with 12 bases between. Germline V gene sequence: CDR1 DFQATT, CDR2 SNEGSKA (reference sequence). The CDR3 nucleotides are TGCAGTGCTAGAGATAAAAGAGGTCCCACAGATACGCAGTATTTT. It codes for CSARDKRGPTDTQYF.

In this sample, this clonotype turned up many times. The V gene is TRBV30, the J gene TRBJ2-5; TRBD1 is a possible D gene (6 bases). Germline CDR1 GTSNPN, CDR2 SVGIG (reference sequence). The CDR3 consists of 14 residues. Trimming stripped 2 bases from V and 1 base from J, with 11 bases between. The CDR3 region is CAWSPGQFQETQYF. In DNA, the CDR3 is TGTGCCTGGAGTCCCGGACAGTTCCAAGAGACCCAGTACTTC. The whole variable domain, remainder taken from reference TRBV30 and TRBJ2-5, is SQTIHQWPATLVQPVGSPLSLECTVEGTSNPNLYWYRQAAGRGLQLLFYSVGIGQISSEVPQNLSASRPQDRQFILSSKKLLLSDSGFYLCAWSPGQFQETQYFGPGTRLLVL.

A note on this clonotype: With a much larger clone just one base away, this may be a read error. The genes are TRBV29-1 and TRBJ1-1; the D gene is possibly TRBD1 (5 bases). There are 10 residues in the CDR3. Germline CDR1 SQVTM, CDR2 ANQGSEA. The CDR3 loop is CSVKQDETFF. The CDR3 nucleotides are TGCAGCGTGAAACAGGATGAAACTTTCTTT.

Ten or more counts support this clonotype. This sequence joins TRBV28 and TRBJ1-6; D gene uncertain. The CDR3 runs 12 residues. V was shortened by 6 bases and J by 7 bases, with 7 bases between the two germline ends. Germline V gene lookup returns CDR1 MDHEN and CDR2 SYDVKM. The CDR3 DNA is TGTGCCAGCAGGGCGCCCAATTCACCCCTCCACTTT. It translates to CASRAPNSPLHF.

This chain connects TRBV11-2 to TRBJ2-4, with a possible D match to TRBD2 (5 bases). V was cut by 5 bases and J by 3 bases, with 14 bases left in between. The CDR3 extends over 15 amino acids. Germline V lookup: CDR1 SGHAT, CDR2 FQNNGV. The CDR3 nucleotides are TGTGCCAGCAGCCCCACGGGGTTAGTCAAAAACATTCAGTACTTC. Translating it yields CASSPTGLVKNIQYF. Complete variable domain (other parts from reference TRBV11-2 and TRBJ2-4): EAGVAQSPRYKIIEKRQSVAFWCNPISGHATLYWYQQILGQGPKLLIQFQNNGVVDDSQLPKDRFSAERLKGVDSTLKIQPAKLEDSAVYLCASSPTGLVKNIQYFGAGTRLSVL.

This clonotype was seen repeatedly, ten times or more. The rearrangement links TRBV7-9 to TRBJ2-1; 7 positions agree with TRBD2. In germline, CDR1 is SEHNR, CDR2 FQNEAQ (reference sequence). V shed 2 bases and J 3 bases; nucleotides not matched to a gene: 10. CDR3 length: 17 amino acids. In nucleotides, the CDR3 is TGTGCCAGCAGCTTAAGCTCCCGGGGGGAGTTCTACAATGAGCAGTTCTTC. It encodes CASSLSSRGEFYNEQFF.